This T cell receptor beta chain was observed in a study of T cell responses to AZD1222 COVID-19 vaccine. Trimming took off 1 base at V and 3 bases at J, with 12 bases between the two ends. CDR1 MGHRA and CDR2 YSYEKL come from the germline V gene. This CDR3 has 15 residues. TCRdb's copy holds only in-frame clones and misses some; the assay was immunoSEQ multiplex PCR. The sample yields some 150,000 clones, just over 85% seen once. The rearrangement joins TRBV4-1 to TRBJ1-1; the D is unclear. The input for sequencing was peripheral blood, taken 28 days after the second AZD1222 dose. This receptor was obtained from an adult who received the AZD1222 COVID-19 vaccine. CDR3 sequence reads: CASSQGRFTDTEAFF. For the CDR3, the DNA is TGCGCCAGCAGCCAAGGACGTTTTACGGACACTGAAGCTTTCTTT.